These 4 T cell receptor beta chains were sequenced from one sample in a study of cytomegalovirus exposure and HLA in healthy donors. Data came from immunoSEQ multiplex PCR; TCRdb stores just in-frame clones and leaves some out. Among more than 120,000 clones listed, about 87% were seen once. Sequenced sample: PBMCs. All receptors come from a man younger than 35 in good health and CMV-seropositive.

Here the CDR3 reads CASSFGLITDTQYF. The CDR3 DNA reads as TGTGCCAGTAGTTTCGGACTGATCACAGATACGCAGTATTTT. The chain is built from TRBV19 and TRBJ2-3; tentatively, D is TRBD2 (5 bases). Germline values: CDR1 LNHDA, CDR2 SQIVND (reference sequence). CDR3 length: 14 residues. Trimming took off 5 bases at V and 2 bases at J, with 11 bases between the two ends.

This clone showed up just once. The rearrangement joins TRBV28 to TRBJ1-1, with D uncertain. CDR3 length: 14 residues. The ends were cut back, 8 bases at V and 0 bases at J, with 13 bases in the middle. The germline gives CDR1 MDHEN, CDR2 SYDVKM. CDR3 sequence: CASCWFGMNTEAFF. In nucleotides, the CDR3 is TGTGCCAGCTGCTGGTTCGGTATGAACACTGAAGCTTTCTTT. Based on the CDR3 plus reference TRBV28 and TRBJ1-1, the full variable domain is DVKVTQSSRYLVKRTGEKVFLECVQDMDHENMFWYRQDPGLGLRLIYFSYDVKMKEKGDIPEGYSVSREKKERFSLILESASTNQTSMYLCASCWFGMNTEAFFGQGTRLTVV.

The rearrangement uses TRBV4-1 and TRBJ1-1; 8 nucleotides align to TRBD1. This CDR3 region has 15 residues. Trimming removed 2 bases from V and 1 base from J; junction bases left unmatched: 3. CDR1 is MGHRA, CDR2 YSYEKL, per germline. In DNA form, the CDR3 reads TGCGCCAGCAGCCAAAAAGGACAGGGGAACACTGAAGCTTTCTTT. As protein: CASSQKGQGNTEAFF.

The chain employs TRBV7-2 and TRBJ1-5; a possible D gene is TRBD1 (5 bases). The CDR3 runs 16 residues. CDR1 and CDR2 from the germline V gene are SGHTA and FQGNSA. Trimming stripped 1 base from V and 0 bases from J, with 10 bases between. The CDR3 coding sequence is TGTGCCAGCAGCTTAGAGGCAGGGATTAGCAATCAGCCCCAGCATTTT. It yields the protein CASSLEAGISNQPQHF.